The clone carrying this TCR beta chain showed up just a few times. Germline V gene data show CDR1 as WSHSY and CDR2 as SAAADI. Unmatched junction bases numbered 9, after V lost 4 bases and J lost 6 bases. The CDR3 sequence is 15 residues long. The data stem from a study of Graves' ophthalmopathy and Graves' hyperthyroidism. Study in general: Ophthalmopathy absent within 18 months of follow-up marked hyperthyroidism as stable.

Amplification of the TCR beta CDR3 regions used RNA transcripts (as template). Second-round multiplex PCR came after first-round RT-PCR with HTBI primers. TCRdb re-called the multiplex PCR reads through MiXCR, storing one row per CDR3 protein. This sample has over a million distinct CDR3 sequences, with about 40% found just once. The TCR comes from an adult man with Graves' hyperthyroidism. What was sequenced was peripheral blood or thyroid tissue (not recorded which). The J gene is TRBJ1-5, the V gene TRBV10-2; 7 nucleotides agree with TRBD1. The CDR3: CASSGGQSQGQPQHF. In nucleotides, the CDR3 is TGCGCCAGCAGTGGGGGACAGTCTCAGGGTCAGCCCCAGCATTTT.